Detailed here is one T cell receptor beta chain. Its target is not known. The sample belongs to a study of cytomegalovirus exposure and HLA in healthy donors. The germline V gene has CDR1 KGHSH and CDR2 LQKENI. The CDR3 contains 12 residues. The V and J ends lost 2 bases and 12 bases respectively, with 13 bases between them. Profiled with immunoSEQ multiplex PCR; TCRdb holds only in-frame clones, not every one. The sample has some 200,000 clones, approximately 86% seen once. General study results and limits: Reported performance of the classifier showed diagnosis of cytomegalovirus status with high specificity and sensitivity. The study flagged approximately 180 TCR beta chains as cytomegalovirus-associated.

The sequence was collected from a man aged 25 to 40 in good health and CMV-seropositive. The sequencing sample was made of PBMCs. The chain is built from TRBV18 and TRBJ1-2, with D unclear. The CDR3 region is CASSPDDNANTF. The CDR3 coding sequence is TGTGCCAGCTCACCAGACGACAACGCGAACACCTTC. Together with reference TRBV18 and TRBJ1-2, the CDR3 gives the full variable domain: NAGVMQNPRHLVRRRGQEARLRCSPMKGHSHVYWYRQLPEEGLKFMVYLQKENIIDESGMPKERFSAEFPKEGPSILRIQQVVRGDSAAYFCASSPDDNANTFGSGTRLTVV.